A single sample is the source of the 7 T cell receptor beta chains below, sequenced in a study of T cell repertoires in cytomegalovirus infection. One entry per CDR3 protein, called by TCRdb with MiXCR from the reads. The repertoire holds roughly 760,000 distinct CDR3 sequences, about 40% seen once, with more than 2.5% in the top ten. The sample consisted of PBMCs. The receptor source for this set is a human donor in good health (CMV status not recorded). Some clones in this sample may be carry-over from other donors' samples.

This clonotype was found a few times. This chain uses TRBV7-2 with TRBJ1-5; TRBD1 is a possible D gene (6 bases). Deletions cut 1 base from V and 5 bases from J, with 12 bases between. This CDR3 is built from 15 residues. The germline V gene has CDR1 SGHTA and CDR2 FQGNSA. CDR3 sequence reads: CASSLDTGRHQPQHF. The CDR3 coding sequence is TGTGCCAGCAGCTTAGATACAGGGAGGCATCAGCCCCAGCATTTT. The whole variable domain, remainder taken from reference TRBV7-2 and TRBJ1-5, is GAGVSQSPSNKVTEKGKDVELRCDPISGHTALYWYRQSLGQGLEFLIYFQGNSAPDKSGLPSDRFSAERTGGSVSTLTIQRTQQEDSAVYLCASSLDTGRHQPQHFGDGTRLSIL.

The chain is built from TRBV10-3 and TRBJ1-1; 8 bases align to TRBD1. The CDR3 contains 14 residues. Looked up from germline, CDR1 is ENHRY and CDR2 is SYGVKD. V gave up 4 bases and J gave up 4 bases; unmatched junction bases: 5. CDR3 nucleotide sequence: TGTGCCATCAGTGTCGGGACAGGTGGCACTGAAGCTTTCTTT. This translates into CAISVGTGGTEAFF.

This chain connects TRBV4-1 to TRBJ1-2; D gene unclear. CDR1 MGHRA and CDR2 YSYEKL come from the germline V gene. The CDR3 is made up of 13 amino acids. V was shortened by 4 bases and J by 0 bases, with 6 bases between the two germline ends. The CDR3 coding sequence is TGCGCCAGCAGCCCGGACCCTAACTATGGCTACACCTTC. Its protein is CASSPDPNYGYTF.

This clonotype was detected only a few times. The rearrangement links TRBV28 to TRBJ2-7, with unresolved D. The germline V gene encodes CDR1 MDHEN and CDR2 SYDVKM. This CDR3 is 15 amino acids long. Trimming cost V 6 bases and J 2 bases, with 17 bases left between them. CDR3 loop: CASRRRLPTPYEQYF. CDR3 DNA: TGTGCCAGCAGACGCCGATTGCCGACGCCCTACGAGCAGTACTTC.

The V call is TRBV7-2, the J call TRBJ1-1, with 7 bases lining up with TRBD1. CDR3 length: 13 residues. Germline-derived CDR1 and CDR2 are SGHTA and FQGNSA. Trimming at V came to 5 bases and at J to 6 bases, leaving 6 bases not matched to a gene. The CDR3 loop reads CASSRRTGAEAFF. Written as DNA, the CDR3 is TGTGCCAGCAGCCGCAGAACAGGGGCTGAAGCTTTCTTT.

This clonotype has just a few counts. The CDR3 loop is CAWSALGSSYNEQFF. Written as DNA, the CDR3 is TGTGCCTGGAGTGCACTAGGGAGCTCCTACAATGAGCAGTTCTTC. The J gene is TRBJ2-1, the V gene TRBV30; D might be TRBD2 (5 bases). The CDR3 contains 15 residues. Germline CDR1 GTSNPN, CDR2 SVGIG (reference sequence). Trimming left V 1 base short and J 0 bases short, with 10 bases between.

This clonotype was found once. The chain is built from TRBV30 and TRBJ1-1, with TRBD1 as a possible D gene (5 bases). V lost 1 base to trimming and J lost 9 bases, with 21 bases between them. This CDR3 has 15 residues. The germline V gene has CDR1 GTSNPN and CDR2 SVGIG (reference sequence). The CDR3 nucleotides read TGTGCCTGGAGTGACCGGGACGGCAGAAAGCGCAAAGCTTTCTTT. Protein product: CAWSDRDGRKRKAFF.